This paragraph reports one TCR beta chain. Its antigen is unknown. The sample holds no much larger clone one base away, and base qualities are not on file. The data derive from a study of control samples from healthy donors and cancer patients (TCRdb year 2020). CDR1 LGHDT and CDR2 YNNKEL are derived from the germline V gene (reference sequence). V and J are truncated by 0 bases and 3 bases respectively, leaving an intervening sequence of 9 bases. The CDR3 sequence holds 14 residues, the cysteine and phenylalanine included. Solely the CDR3 DNA is kept, with 42 bases framed from the first base. The library was built by means of the immunoSEQ multiplex PCR assay. TCRdb retrieved this table from immuneACCESS and kept in-frame rearrangements only. Not all clones are present; in checked studies, unresolved V genes account for under half, and no reason is known for the remainder. This sample has under 85,000 clones in its table, and roughly 84% of those were observed once. 2.9% of the sample lies in the top ten.

Specimen: PBMCs. The source is a woman aged 45-60 years with lung cancer. The V and J segments used are TRBV3-1 (or the pseudogene TRBV3-2) and TRBJ2-7; no D gene call is confident. CDR3 region: CASSQEMAYYEQYF. At the DNA level, the sequence is TGTGCCAGCAGCCAAGAAATGGCCTACTACGAGCAGTACTTC.